This T cell receptor (beta chain) is from a study of OX40 agonist ivuxolimab in advanced cancers. Across the whole study: Patients' therapy was ivuxolimab, an antibody that acts as an agonist of OX40 (CD134). Checkpoint inhibitors had been given previously to 35% to 50% of patients.

The germline gives CDR1 SGHTA, CDR2 FQGTGA. The CDR3 extends over 14 amino acids. The V end lost 2 bases, the J end lost 2 bases, and 6 bases lay between the germline ends. The repertoire was sequenced with immunoSEQ multiplex PCR; TCRdb's copy has only in-frame clones and lacks some. The sample includes about 130,000 clones, about nine tenths of them seen just once. V gene TRBV7-3 combines with J gene TRBJ2-2; D ambiguous. Sequencing used CD4+ or CD8+ T cells sorted from blood, obtained in a trial of the OX40 agonist ivuxolimab. The receptor's source is an adult with an advanced solid tumor such as melanoma, head and neck, liver or kidney cancer. The CDR3 region has the DNA TGTGCCAGCAGCTTAGTGGGAAACACCGGGGAGCTGTTTTTT. This codes for CASSLVGNTGELFF.